This is a list of T cell receptor beta chains from one sample in a study of T cell changes during pregnancy in multiple sclerosis. Profiled with immunoSEQ multiplex PCR; TCRdb holds only in-frame clones, not every one. Of fewer than 50,000 clones in the sample, 90% to 95% were seen once. The sample here was CD8+ T cells from peripheral blood mononuclear cells, taken before pregnancy. The receptors shown here come from a female donor with multiple sclerosis, enrolled in a pregnancy study. Each CDR3 is given with its conserved first and last residue. Fields, in order: J gene, clone size, V gene, D gene, CDR3 DNA, CDR3 protein. A D gene is named only where the DNA matches it firmly. Only part of the rows carry a size: once, few, many, or a class if the clone is expanded.

TRBJ2-5 | - | TRBV2 | TRBD2 | TGTGCCAGCAGTGACGCGGGAGGGGAGACCCAGTACTTC | CASSDAGGETQYF
TRBJ2-3 | - | TRBV7-2 | - | TGTGCCAGCAGCTTCCAGGTACCGGGCACAGATACGCAGTATTTT | CASSFQVPGTDTQYF
TRBJ1-2 | - | TRBV4-1 | - | TGCGCCAGCAGCCCGGGAGGCTATGGCTACACCTTC | CASSPGGYGYTF
TRBJ2-5 | - | TRBV18 | TRBD2 | TGTGCCAGCTCACCACGTATAAACCTAGCGGGAGCACGAGAGACCCAGTACTTC | CASSPRINLAGARETQYF
TRBJ2-7 | - | TRBV7-8 | - | TGTGCCAGCAGCTCCCCAGACTACGAGCAGTACTTC | CASSSPDYEQYF
TRBJ2-1 | - | TRBV7-9 | - | TGTGCCAGCAGCTTAGTAGGGGCCTACAATGAGCAGTTCTTC | CASSLVGAYNEQFF
TRBJ1-2 | - | TRBV29-1 | - | TGCAGCGTTGACAGGTACTATGGCTACACCTTC | CSVDRYYGYTF
TRBJ2-5 | once | TRBV6-1 | - | TGTGCCAGCAGTGAACTTCAGGGCGGACAAGAGACCCAGTACTTC | CASSELQGGQETQYF
TRBJ2-3 | - | TRBV7-9 | TRBD1 | TGTGCCAGCAGACCCGACAGGGGTAACACAGATACGCAGTATTTT | CASRPDRGNTDTQYF
TRBJ1-1 | - | TRBV9 | - | TGTGCCAGCAGCGTAGGCGAAGGGGCGAGGACTGAAGCTTTCTTT | CASSVGEGARTEAFF
TRBJ2-7 | - | TRBV6-4 | TRBD2 | TGTGCCAGCAGTCCGGGGACTAGCGGGAGCATCTACGAGCAGTACTTC | CASSPGTSGSIYEQYF
TRBJ2-7 | - | TRBV9 | - | TGTGCCAGCAGCGTAGGAGGACTTGGACAGCAGTACTTC | CASSVGGLGQQYF
TRBJ2-3 | - | TRBV29-1 | - | TGCAGCGTTGATGGTGGGCCCACCACAGATACGCAGTATTTT | CSVDGGPTTDTQYF
TRBJ2-5 | - | TRBV7-9 | TRBD2 | TGTGCCAGCAGCTTGCGACTAGCGGGAGGGGTGGAGACCCAGTACTTC | CASSLRLAGGVETQYF
TRBJ2-3 | - | TRBV7-2 | - | TGTGCCAGCAGCTTTGACAGGTTAGGCCTTCGGTGGACAGATACGCAGTATTTT | CASSFDRLGLRWTDTQYF
TRBJ2-1 | - | TRBV7-9 | - | TGTGCCAGCAGCTTAGCGACAGGAGAGGACAATGAGCAGTTCTTC | CASSLATGEDNEQFF
TRBJ1-1 | - | TRBV6-6 | - | TGTGCCAGCAGTTACTTAGGGCCAGGGAGGACTGAAGCTTTCTTT | CASSYLGPGRTEAFF
TRBJ1-1 | - | TRBV19 | - | TGTGCCAGTAGTATAGTTGACGGATCGGGAGCTTTCTTT | CASSIVDGSGAFF
TRBJ2-7 | - | TRBV4-1 | TRBD1 | TGCGCCAGCAGCCAAGAGGGGACAGGGGCCCCCTACGAGCAGTACTTC | CASSQEGTGAPYEQYF
TRBJ1-1 | - | TRBV14 | TRBD1 | TGTGCCAGCAGCCACCGGACAGGGTCGATCGCTTTCTTT | CASSHRTGSIAFF
TRBJ1-1 | - | TRBV29-1 | - | TGCAGCGTTGAAAAAGGGGGGGTTCAAGCTTTCTTT | CSVEKGGVQAFF
TRBJ2-1 | - | TRBV6-7 | TRBD1 | TGTGCCAGCAGTTACTCGCACAGGGGACCTTACAATGAGCAGTTCTTC | CASSYSHRGPYNEQFF
TRBJ2-1 | - | TRBV6-5 | TRBD2 | TGTGCCAGCTTCACTAGCGGGGACTACAATGAGCAGTTCTTC | CASFTSGDYNEQFF
TRBJ2-4 | - | TRBV19 | - | TGTGCCAGTTACTTCGGTGGCATTCAGTACTTC | CASYFGGIQYF
TRBJ2-7 | - | TRBV30 | - | TGTGCCTGGAGTGGGGGGAGCGGACTATCCTACGAGCAGTACTTC | CAWSGGSGLSYEQYF
TRBJ2-5 | - | TRBV27 | - | TGTGCCAGCGCCTCGGGACTCCAGTTCCAAGAGACCCAGTACTTC | CASASGLQFQETQYF
TRBJ2-1 | - | TRBV27 | TRBD2 | TGTGCCAGCAGTTTCCTTGGACTAGCGGGAGGGGGCCATGAGCAGTTCTTC | CASSFLGLAGGGHEQFF
TRBJ1-5 | - | TRBV2 | - | TGTGCCAGCAGCGAACAGGGAAGGATCAATCAGCCCCAGCATTTT | CASSEQGRINQPQHF